This T cell receptor beta chain stems from a study of T-cell reconstitution after alpha-beta-depleted transplantation in children. Overall study findings and caveats: Several hundred expanded graft clones reportedly were the source of alpha-beta T cells about two months after transplant. Diversity and T-cell counts at one year after transplant derived mostly from new T cells. Day-60 TCRbeta diversity that was high in some patients was derived from surviving recipient T cells and thymic progenitors.

TCRbeta library construction was performed incorporating unique molecular identifiers. TCRdb reanalysed the PCR reads using MiXCR and keeps one entry per CDR3 protein. The top ten clones hold 7.5% of a sample with about 300,000 distinct CDR3 sequences, about 9.5% of them seen once. This clonotype appeared a single time. The target antigen is unknown. Trimming removed 0 bases from V and 3 bases from J; junction bases left unmatched: 8. The CDR3 totals 17 residues. Germline V lookup: CDR1 MNHEY, CDR2 SVGAGI. The clonotype originates from a boy younger than two with acute myeloid leukemia, due to receive a stem cell transplant. This sequence joins TRBV6-5 and TRBJ2-7, with 10 bases lining up with TRBD2. This specimen consisted of PBMCs, obtained before TCRalphabeta/CD19-depleted stem cell transplant. CDR3: CASSYSWTSGMLYEQYF. CDR3 in DNA: TGTGCCAGCAGTTACTCGTGGACTAGCGGAATGCTCTACGAGCAGTACTTC.